The 23 T cell receptor beta chains reported below all come from one sample, sequenced in a study of beta chain features in type 1 diabetes. Findings of the study overall: Researchers report that Type 1 diabetes patients had moderately but significantly shorter TCRB CDR3s across all four CD4+ subsets.

The entirety of the isolated RNA underwent reverse transcription, so expressed TCRB transcripts were sequenced. The method was immunoSEQ multiplex PCR; TCRdb's version includes in-frame clones alone and lacks a portion of them. The sample records under 850,000 clones, roughly 12% being singletons. These receptors have no known antigen. The sample consisted of naive CD4+ T cells from blood. The receptors shown here come from a man between 18 and 29 years old with type 1 diabetes.

This clone was counted between two and nine times. This chain uses TRBV18 with TRBJ2-1; 9 positions match TRBD1. V shed 2 bases and J 5 bases; nucleotides not matched to a gene: 1. This CDR3 contains 14 residues. Germline V lookup: CDR1 KGHSH, CDR2 LQKENI. The CDR3 DNA reads as TGTGCCAGCTCACCAGGGACAGGGCACAATGAGCAGTTCTTC. This encodes CASSPGTGHNEQFF.

This clone appeared a few times. This chain links TRBV6-6 with TRBJ1-5, with D perhaps matching TRBD1 (5 bases). The germline CDR1 and CDR2 sequences are MNHNY and SVGAGI (reference sequence). The length of the CDR3 is 15 residues. The germline V and J ends were trimmed by 4 bases and 9 bases, with 19 bases remaining between them. The CDR3 loop is CASSFIVGVGSPQHF. As DNA, the CDR3 is TGTGCCAGCAGTTTCATCGTGGGGGTCGGGTCGCCCCAGCATTTT.

This clone was counted a few times. The chain links TRBV25-1 to TRBJ1-5, with D unresolved. The CDR3 has 13 amino acids. CDR1 and CDR2 from the germline V gene are MGHDK and SYGVNS. The V and J ends lost 3 bases and 6 bases respectively, with 9 bases between them. This CDR3 is CASSDYGFQPQHF. For the CDR3, the DNA is TGTGCCAGCAGTGACTACGGGTTTCAGCCCCAGCATTTT.

V and J are TRBV6-1 and TRBJ1-1; possible D gene TRBD1, 6 bases. V was trimmed by 3 bases and J by 5 bases, leaving 16 bases between them. In germline, CDR1 is MNHNS, CDR2 SASEGT. This CDR3 region has 15 residues. The CDR3 nucleotides read TGTGCCAGCAGTGATACAGGGTTTTTGGGGACTGAAGCTTTCTTT. Protein product: CASSDTGFLGTEAFF.

This chain joins TRBV30 and TRBJ2-1; the D gene could be TRBD1 or TRBD2 (6 bases each). This CDR3 is built from 16 residues. Deletions cut 0 bases from V and 7 bases from J, with 19 bases between. Germline CDR1 is GTSNPN and CDR2 is SVGIG (reference sequence). The CDR3 protein is CAWSVAGGKVGNEQFF. As DNA, the CDR3 is TGTGCCTGGAGTGTGGCCGGGGGCAAGGTGGGGAATGAGCAGTTCTTC. The full variable domain, rest sourced from reference TRBV30 and TRBJ2-1, is SQTIHQWPATLVQPVGSPLSLECTVEGTSNPNLYWYRQAAGRGLQLLFYSVGIGQISSEVPQNLSASRPQDRQFILSSKKLLLSDSGFYLCAWSVAGGKVGNEQFFGPGTRLTVL.

This clone was counted between two and nine times. This chain connects TRBV28 to TRBJ2-5; D gene uncertain. The CDR3 is 13 residues long. CDR1 is MDHEN, CDR2 SYDVKM, per germline. V shed 3 bases and J shed 4 bases, with 9 bases lying between them. CDR3 DNA: TGTGCCAGCAGTTTCTCCGAGATAGAGACCCAGTACTTC. Translating gives CASSFSEIETQYF.

Concerning this clone: The sample contains more than one DNA sequence encoding this CDR3. The CDR3 protein is CATSRDTNQPQHF. The CDR3 DNA reads TGTGCCACCAGCAGAGACACCAATCAGCCCCAGCATTTT. The chain employs TRBV15 and TRBJ1-5; D uncertain. Germline CDR1 LNHNV, CDR2 YYDKDF (reference sequence). The CDR3 consists of 13 residues. Trimming removed 0 bases from V and 3 bases from J, with 3 bases in between. The full variable domain, rest sourced from reference TRBV15 and TRBJ1-5, is DAMVIQNPRYQVTQFGKPVTLSCSQTLNHNVMYWYQQKSSQAPKLLFHYYDKDFNNEADTPDNFQSRRPNTSFCFLDIRSPGLGDTAMYLCATSRDTNQPQHFGDGTRLSIL.

This clone showed up just a few times. The chain has TRBV6-6 and TRBJ2-5, with 8 bases that match TRBD2. Per germline, CDR1 MNHNY and CDR2 SVGAGI (reference sequence). The J segment lost 2 bases and the V segment lost 5 bases, leaving 4 bases of the junction unmatched. The length of the CDR3 is 14 residues. The CDR3: CASSPPGGQETQYF. The CDR3 DNA reads TGTGCCAGCAGTCCCCCGGGGGGGCAAGAGACCCAGTACTTC.

This rearrangement joins TRBV9 to TRBJ2-2; D is uncertain. CDR3 length equals 17 residues. V lost 0 bases, J lost 0 bases, and 12 bases lay in between. Germline assignment: CDR1 SGDLS and CDR2 YYNGEE. CDR3 protein: CASSVDPQQTNTGELFF. The CDR3 nucleotides read TGTGCCAGCAGCGTAGACCCCCAGCAAACGAACACCGGGGAGCTGTTTTTT.

CDR3 DNA: TGTGCCTGGAGTGTACAGGGGGAGGAGCAGTACTTC. This gives the protein CAWSVQGEEQYF. V and J are TRBV30 and TRBJ2-7; 8 nucleotides line up with TRBD1. Losses at the gene ends were 0 bases for V and 7 bases for J; bases not matched to a gene: 2. The germline V gene encodes CDR1 GTSNPN and CDR2 SVGIG (reference sequence). This CDR3 is built from 12 residues.

This clone was counted a few times. The chain has TRBV19 and TRBJ2-2; D gene uncertain. Trimming took 8 bases from V and 0 from J, leaving 7 bases between them. The CDR3 spans 13 residues. Germline CDR1 and CDR2: LNHDA and SQIVND (reference sequence). CDR3: CASARSNTGELFF. The CDR3 region has the DNA TGTGCCAGTGCTAGATCGAACACCGGGGAGCTGTTTTTT.

This clone was counted only a few times. Different DNA sequences within this sample yield the same CDR3. The V and J genes are TRBV29-1 and TRBJ1-2; 10 positions agree with TRBD1. This CDR3 region has 12 residues. The germline V gene encodes CDR1 SQVTM and CDR2 ANQGSEA. The trim removed 4 bases at V and 5 bases at J, leaving 1 base unmatched. CDR3 sequence reads: CSVGDRGYGYTF. The CDR3 bases are TGCAGCGTTGGGGACAGGGGATATGGCTACACCTTC.

This chain joins TRBV30 and TRBJ2-5, with D hard to call. Trimming took off 2 bases at V and 4 bases at J, with 11 bases between the two ends. CDR1 and CDR2 (germline): GTSNPN, SVGIG (reference sequence). CDR3 length equals 13 residues. In nucleotides, the CDR3 is TGTGCCTGGAGTTTTGGGTCCCCAGAGACCCAGTACTTC. This gives the protein CAWSFGSPETQYF.

The sample holds a few counts of this clone. This chain links TRBV9 with TRBJ1-1; TRBD1 matches 9 bases. The CDR3 extends over 16 amino acids. The V gene end was trimmed by 4 bases and the J gene end by 4 bases; junction bases not matched to a gene: 11. Germline V gene lookup returns CDR1 SGDLS and CDR2 YYNGEE. CDR3 nucleotides: TGTGCCAGCAGCTCCCTCACAGGGGGCGAGTTCACTGAAGCTTTCTTT. Its protein product is CASSSLTGGEFTEAFF.

This clone has a handful of counts. The sample holds other DNA sequences that translate to the same CDR3. The CDR3: CASSFLETQYF. The CDR3 coding sequence is TGCGCCAGCAGCTTTCTCGAGACCCAGTACTTC. The V call is TRBV5-1, the J call TRBJ2-5, with D unresolved. V was cut by 2 bases and J by 5 bases, with 4 bases left in between. Germline V gene lookup returns CDR1 SGHRS and CDR2 YFSETQ. The CDR3 is 11 residues long.

The rearrangement joins TRBV19 to TRBJ2-1; D is undetermined. There are 12 residues in the CDR3. CDR1 and CDR2 (germline): LNHDA, SQIVND (reference sequence). V gave up 5 bases and J gave up 10 bases, with 12 bases separating them. In DNA, the CDR3 is TGTGCCAGTAGTGCTCAGGAAAGCGAGCAGTTCTTC. This translates into CASSAQESEQFF.

The chain carries TRBV21-1 and TRBJ2-7; the table's D call, TRBD1, has no DNA check behind it. TRBV21-1 is reported as a pseudogene. The CDR3 has 15 residues. The CDR3, as DNA: TGTGCCAGCAGCAAAATCGGGACAGGGCTTATGAGGCAGTACTTC. It is translated as CASSKIGTGLMRQYF.

The table lists this clone with a few counts. CDR3 protein: CASRADQAKNIQYF. CDR3 nucleotides: TGTGCCAGCAGAGCTGACCAAGCCAAAAACATTCAGTACTTC. The genes are TRBV19 and TRBJ2-4; no clear D. Germline loops: CDR1 LNHDA, CDR2 SQIVND (reference sequence). CDR3 length: 14 residues. Trimming shortened V by 9 bases and J by 0 bases, and 12 bases separated the two germline ends.

There are a few counts of this clone. V usage is TRBV4-2 and J usage is TRBJ1-1; weak D call: TRBD1 (5 bases). The germline V gene encodes CDR1 LGHNA and CDR2 YNFKEQ. V dropped 5 bases and J dropped 1 base, with 8 bases sitting between them. The CDR3 contains 13 residues. As DNA, the CDR3 is TGTGCCAGCAGCTCGGGGGAGAACACTGAAGCTTTCTTT. Its translation: CASSSGENTEAFF.

The rearrangement links TRBV29-1 to TRBJ1-1; D is undetermined. The CDR3 totals 16 residues. Germline CDR1 and CDR2: SQVTM and ANQGSEA. The V gene lost 6 bases and the J gene lost 3 bases, with 23 bases spanning the gap. CDR3 amino acids: CSVYNKAVGEDTEAFF. The CDR3 DNA reads TGCAGCGTATATAATAAGGCGGTGGGAGAGGACACTGAAGCTTTCTTT.

This chain joins TRBV19 and TRBJ2-3, with D unresolved. Germline V gene lookup returns CDR1 LNHDA and CDR2 SQIVND (reference sequence). CDR3 length: 12 amino acids. V lost 3 bases, J lost 4 bases, and 5 bases lay in between. CDR3 in amino acids: CASSIGPDTQYF. The CDR3 region has the DNA TGTGCCAGTAGTATTGGGCCAGATACGCAGTATTTT.

The chain uses TRBV19 and TRBJ1-5; D not resolved. CDR3 length: 13 residues. The V end was cut by 4 bases, the J end by 5 bases, with 9 bases between. The V gene's germline CDR1 is LNHDA and CDR2 SQIVND (reference sequence). The CDR3 loop reads CASSTIEDQPQHF. In DNA form, the CDR3 reads TGTGCCAGTAGTACTATAGAAGATCAGCCCCAGCATTTT.

J is TRBJ1-1 and V is TRBV4-1, with 7 bases matching TRBD1. This CDR3 region has 15 residues. V lost 3 bases and J lost 1; bases outside the gene matches: 5. The V gene's germline CDR1 is MGHRA and CDR2 YSYEKL. The CDR3 region has the DNA TGCGCCAGCAGCCATAGGAGGACAGGGAACACTGAAGCTTTCTTT. It yields the protein CASSHRRTGNTEAFF.